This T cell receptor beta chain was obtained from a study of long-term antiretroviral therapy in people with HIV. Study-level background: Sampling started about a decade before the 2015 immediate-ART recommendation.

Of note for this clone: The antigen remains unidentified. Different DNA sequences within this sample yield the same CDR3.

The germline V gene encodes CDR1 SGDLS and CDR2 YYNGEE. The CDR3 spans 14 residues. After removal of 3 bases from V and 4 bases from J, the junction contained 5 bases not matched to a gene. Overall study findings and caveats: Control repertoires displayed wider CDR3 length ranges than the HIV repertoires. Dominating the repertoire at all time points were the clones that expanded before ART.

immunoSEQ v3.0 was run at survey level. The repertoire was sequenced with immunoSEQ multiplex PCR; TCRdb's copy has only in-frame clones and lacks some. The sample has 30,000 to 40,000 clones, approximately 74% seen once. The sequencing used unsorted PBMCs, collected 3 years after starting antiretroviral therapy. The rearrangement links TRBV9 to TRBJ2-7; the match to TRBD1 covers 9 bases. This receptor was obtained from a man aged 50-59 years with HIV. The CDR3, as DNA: TGTGCCAGCAGCGCAGGGACAGGGCTGTACGAGCAGTACTTC. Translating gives CASSAGTGLYEQYF.